Here is one T cell receptor (beta chain) with its context. The antigen is undetermined. These data belong to a study of cytomegalovirus exposure and HLA in healthy donors. Points from the study as a whole: Cytomegalovirus association was assigned to approximately 180 TCR beta chains. Versus the approximately 700-donor mean, an Asian-associated ancestry cluster reportedly showed fewer N-insertions in a later analysis.

Researchers ran the PCR with 60 Vbeta and 13 Jbeta primers. The data were produced by immunoSEQ multiplex PCR, yet TCRdb's version contains in-frame clones alone and is incomplete. Among about 160,000 clones listed, 80% were seen once. Looked up from germline, CDR1 is SGHAT and CDR2 is FQNNGV. The J segment lost 3 bases and the V segment lost 5 bases, leaving 8 bases of the junction unmatched. The CDR3 contains 17 residues. The rearrangement joins TRBV11-2 to TRBJ2-7; 15 bases fit TRBD2. The sample consisted of PBMCs. The TCR comes from a woman aged 45 to 65 in good health and CMV-seronegative. CDR3 amino acids: CASSDRTSGRVLYEQYF. In nucleotides, the CDR3 is TGTGCCAGCAGCGACAGGACTAGCGGGAGGGTCCTCTACGAGCAGTACTTC. The full variable domain, completed using reference TRBV11-2 and TRBJ2-7, is EAGVAQSPRYKIIEKRQSVAFWCNPISGHATLYWYQQILGQGPKLLIQFQNNGVVDDSQLPKDRFSAERLKGVDSTLKIQPAKLEDSAVYLCASSDRTSGRVLYEQYFGPGTRLTVT.